Listed here are 7 T cell receptor beta chains from one sample, sequenced in a study of blood T cell repertoires in COVID-19. The data were produced by immunoSEQ multiplex PCR, yet TCRdb's version contains in-frame clones alone and is incomplete. The sample yields hundreds of thousands of clones, more than 75% seen once. Sequenced sample: PBMCs or T cells enriched from blood (not recorded which). These receptors were obtained from a man aged 35 to 55 who had recovered from COVID-19.

V usage is TRBV4-1 and J usage is TRBJ1-4; D is uncertain. CDR3 size: 15 residues. The germline V gene encodes CDR1 MGHRA and CDR2 YSYEKL. V lost 1 base and J 7 bases, leaving 13 bases between the germline ends. CDR3 residues: CASSQGQAAGEKLFF. The CDR3, as DNA: TGCGCCAGCAGCCAAGGTCAGGCCGCGGGTGAAAAACTGTTTTTT.

As DNA, the CDR3 is TGTGCCAGCAGCCCTCGGCAGGTGAATAATTCACCCCTCCACTTT. As protein: CASSPRQVNNSPLHF. The chain recombines TRBV14 with TRBJ1-6; D gene uncertain. Per the germline V gene, CDR1 is SGHDN and CDR2 is FVKESK. V gave up 4 bases and J gave up 5 bases, with 12 bases separating them. The length of the CDR3 is 15 residues.

This chain links TRBV12-3 or TRBV12-4 with TRBJ2-2, with D tentatively TRBD2 (6 bases). The CDR3 contains 13 residues. The V gene lost 1 base and the J gene lost 7 bases, with 7 bases spanning the gap. Here the CDR3 DNA reads TGTGCCAGCAGTTTAGTGGGGGGCGGGGAGCTGTTTTTT. Translating it yields CASSLVGGGELFF.

The J gene is TRBJ1-1, the V gene TRBV5-6; D gene uncertain. V shed 0 bases and J shed 3 bases, with 12 bases lying between them. This CDR3 is built from 15 residues. Germline CDR1 SGHDT, CDR2 YYEEEE. The CDR3: CASSLGATGYTEAFF. The CDR3 coding sequence is TGTGCCAGCAGCTTGGGGGCTACTGGGTACACTGAAGCTTTCTTT.

The chain joins TRBV5-1 to TRBJ1-5; perhaps TRBD1 as D (5 bases). This CDR3 has 15 residues. Trimming removed 4 bases from V and 7 bases from J, with 18 bases in between. In germline, CDR1 is SGHRS, CDR2 YFSETQ. The CDR3 is CASSPGGGEGQPQHF. Written as DNA, the CDR3 is TGCGCCAGCAGCCCCGGCGGGGGGGAGGGGCAGCCCCAGCATTTT.

In regard to this clone: Other DNA sequences in the sample encode the same CDR3. V and J are TRBV18 and TRBJ1-5, with 9 bases matching TRBD1. The CDR3 is 15 amino acids. Germline CDR1 reads KGHSH; CDR2 reads LQKENI. V shed 3 bases and J 2 bases; nucleotides not matched to a gene: 2. As DNA, the CDR3 is TGTGCCAGCTCACCGGGACAGGGCGGCAATCAGCCCCAGCATTTT. Translating gives CASSPGQGGNQPQHF.

V and J are TRBV7-2 and TRBJ2-3, with 10 bases matching TRBD2. Germline CDR1 reads SGHTA; CDR2 reads FQGNSA. This CDR3 contains 15 residues. J was trimmed by 7 bases and V by 5 bases; bases with no gene match: 9. CDR3 loop: CASSASGRARNTQYF. The CDR3 DNA reads as TGTGCCAGCAGCGCAAGCGGGAGGGCCAGAAATACGCAGTATTTT.